Listed here are 20 T cell receptor beta chains from one sample, sequenced in a study of blood T cell repertoires in COVID-19. Profiling relied on immunoSEQ multiplex PCR, and the TCRdb table lists in-frame clones only, not all of them. The sample lists some 200,000 clones, around 84% occurring once. The source material was peripheral blood. The receptor set was obtained from an elderly woman with active or convalescent COVID-19.

This clone was observed a single time. The chain has TRBV6-6 and TRBJ2-1; 9 bases are a match to TRBD1. The CDR3 totals 16 residues. Unmatched junction bases numbered 6, after V lost 6 bases and J lost 0 bases. The germline CDR1 and CDR2 sequences are MNHNY and SVGAGI (reference sequence). CDR3 sequence: CASRGTGPPSYNEQFF. DNA for the CDR3: TGTGCCAGCAGGGGGACAGGGCCTCCCTCCTACAATGAGCAGTTCTTC.

The chain couples TRBV27 to TRBJ2-7; 12 positions match TRBD2. The germline CDR1 and CDR2 sequences are MNHEY and SMNVEV (reference sequence). V shed 9 bases, J shed 4 bases, and the junction held 7 bases outside the gene matches. This CDR3 contains 14 residues. CDR3 nucleotides: TGTGCCAGTAAGTCCGGGACTAGCGGGTACGAGCAGTACTTC. Translated: CASKSGTSGYEQYF.

This clone was seen a few times. The V call is TRBV19, the J call TRBJ1-5; D unclear. The CDR3 covers 19 residues. The ends were cut back, 9 bases at V and 5 bases at J, with 32 bases in the middle. Germline loops: CDR1 LNHDA, CDR2 SQIVND (reference sequence). DNA for the CDR3: TGTGCCAGCACCAGAAATTCCGGGTTAGGCCCCGGGTTTGATCAGCCCCAGCATTTT. Translation gives CASTRNSGLGPGFDQPQHF.

The gene calls are TRBV14 and TRBJ2-7; perhaps TRBD2 as D (6 bases). The CDR3 has 17 amino acids. The V end lost 3 bases, the J end lost 0 bases, and 18 bases lay between the germline ends. Germline loops: CDR1 SGHDN, CDR2 FVKESK. The CDR3 nucleotides read TGTGCCAGCAGCCATACTAGCACGGACGGTCTCTCCTACGAGCAGTACTTC. This sequence encodes CASSHTSTDGLSYEQYF.

The V call is TRBV9, the J call TRBJ2-7; the match to TRBD2 covers 15 bases. The CDR3 is 15 amino acids. Germline V gene lookup returns CDR1 SGDLS and CDR2 YYNGEE. Unmatched junction bases numbered 5, after V lost 3 bases and J lost 7 bases. CDR3 residues: CASSAPGLAGGEQYF. The CDR3 DNA is TGTGCCAGCAGCGCGCCGGGACTAGCGGGGGGAGAGCAGTACTTC. Complete variable domain (other parts from reference TRBV9 and TRBJ2-7): DSGVTQTPKHLITATGQRVTLRCSPRSGDLSVYWYQQSLDQGLQFLIQYYNGEERAKGNILERFSAQQFPDLHSELNLSSLELGDSALYFCASSAPGLAGGEQYFGPGTRLTVT.

The chain joins TRBV4-2 to TRBJ2-2, with 7 bases matching TRBD2. Trimming cost V 3 bases and J 3 bases; bases outside gene matches: 13. Germline V gene data show CDR1 as LGHNA and CDR2 as YNFKEQ. CDR3 length equals 18 residues. This chain's CDR3 is CASSHGLGGAQDTGELFF. The CDR3 DNA follows: TGTGCCAGCAGCCATGGACTAGGAGGGGCCCAGGACACCGGGGAGCTGTTTTTT.

This clone was found a few times. The chain employs TRBV10-3 and TRBJ2-1; 10 bases map to TRBD2. Germline V gene sequence: CDR1 ENHRY, CDR2 SYGVKD. J lost 9 bases, V lost 2 bases, and 10 bases had no gene match. The CDR3 contains 16 residues. Here the CDR3 reads CAISETSGVGSSEQFF. Here the CDR3 DNA reads TGTGCCATCAGTGAGACTAGCGGGGTCGGCTCCAGTGAGCAGTTCTTC.

The chain recombines TRBV7-6 with TRBJ2-5; 10 bases agree with TRBD1. The CDR3 is made up of 13 amino acids. Germline loops: CDR1 SGHVS, CDR2 FNYEAQ. J gave up 6 bases and V 5 bases, and 3 bases lay outside the gene matches. CDR3 coding DNA: TGTGCCAGCAGCCTTGACAGGGGGCAGACCCAGTACTTC. Amino acid sequence: CASSLDRGQTQYF.

The sample holds one count of this clone. This chain joins TRBV11-3 and TRBJ2-4; 10 positions match TRBD1. Germline CDR1 SGHNT, CDR2 YENEEA. The CDR3 extends over 14 amino acids. Unmatched junction bases numbered 8, after V lost 5 bases and J lost 10 bases. The CDR3 is CASSPRTGGMIQYF. The CDR3 DNA reads as TGTGCCAGCAGCCCAAGGACAGGGGGAATGATTCAGTACTTC.

The J gene is TRBJ2-2, the V gene TRBV9, with a tentative D call TRBD2 (6 bases). Trimming removed 0 bases at V and 0 bases at J, with 6 bases between. The CDR3 runs to 15 residues. CDR1 and CDR2 from the germline V gene are SGDLS and YYNGEE. CDR3 sequence (DNA): TGTGCCAGCAGCGTAGGGGGGGCGAACACCGGGGAGCTGTTTTTT. Its protein is CASSVGGANTGELFF.

The table lists this clone with a count of one. The chain links TRBV7-2 to TRBJ2-1; D is undetermined. CDR1 is SGHTA, CDR2 FQGNSA, per germline. There are 13 residues in the CDR3. Trimming shortened V by 2 bases and J by 5 bases, and 7 bases separated the two germline ends. This CDR3 reads CASSLTRDNEQFF. CDR3 bases: TGTGCCAGCAGCTTAACCCGGGACAATGAGCAGTTCTTC.

This clone was counted once. V is TRBV5-4 and J is TRBJ2-7, with 11 bases that match TRBD2. CDR3 length equals 14 residues. Germline CDR1 reads SGHNT; CDR2 reads YYREEE (reference sequence). V dropped 3 bases and J dropped 7; count of bases not matched to a gene: 6. In nucleotides, the CDR3 is TGTGCCAGCAGCTCACTAGCGGGGGCGGGGGAGCAGTACTTC. Its protein product is CASSSLAGAGEQYF. The full variable domain, rest sourced from reference TRBV5-4 and TRBJ2-7, is ETGVTQSPTHLIKTRGQQVTLRCSSQSGHNTVSWYQQALGQGPQFIFQYYREEENGRGNFPPRFSGLQFPNYSSELNVNALELDDSALYLCASSSLAGAGEQYFGPGTRLTVT.

The chain combines TRBV9 with TRBJ2-7; 10 bases map to TRBD1. The CDR3 has 13 amino acids. With V trimmed by 4 bases and J by 12 bases, 10 bases remained unmatched. Looked up from germline, CDR1 is SGDLS and CDR2 is YYNGEE. The DNA of the CDR3 is TGTGCCAGCAGCTCCCGGGACAGGGGAATGCCGTACTTC. The encoded protein is CASSSRDRGMPYF.

The V call is TRBV4-1, the J call TRBJ1-4; 7 nucleotides agree with TRBD1. V trimming: 3 bases; J trimming: 8 bases; junction bases outside the gene matches: 12. Germline V lookup: CDR1 MGHRA, CDR2 YSYEKL. The CDR3 length is 16 residues. The CDR3: CASSQDQTGFNEKLFF. CDR3 nucleotide sequence: TGCGCCAGCAGCCAGGACCAGACAGGGTTCAACGAAAAACTGTTTTTT.

The chain employs TRBV4-3 and TRBJ1-4; D remains ambiguous. Trimming took 1 base from V and 8 from J, leaving 11 bases between them. The CDR3 length is 14 residues. The germline V gene has CDR1 LGHNA and CDR2 YSLEER. CDR3 sequence reads: CASSQAGVGEKLFF. For the CDR3, the DNA is TGCGCCAGCAGCCAAGCCGGGGTAGGCGAAAAACTGTTTTTT.

This clone was seen only once. This sequence joins TRBV27 and TRBJ2-1; TRBD1 matches at 8 bases. The germline gives CDR1 MNHEY, CDR2 SMNVEV (reference sequence). The CDR3 consists of 15 residues. V gave up 5 bases and J gave up 1 base; unmatched junction bases: 4. CDR3 sequence: CASSRYRGSYNEQFF. In nucleotides, the CDR3 is TGTGCCAGCAGTCGGTACAGGGGGTCCTACAATGAGCAGTTCTTC.

V usage is TRBV19 and J usage is TRBJ1-5; 8 bases map to TRBD1. V dropped 1 base and J dropped 6; count of bases not matched to a gene: 8. Germline CDR1 reads LNHDA; CDR2 reads SQIVND (reference sequence). The CDR3 extends over 16 amino acids. The CDR3 reads CASSIVGQGAIQPQHF. The CDR3 nucleotides are TGTGCCAGTAGTATAGTGGGGCAGGGGGCGATTCAGCCCCAGCATTTT.

This clone was seen more than once but under ten times. This chain uses TRBV11-2 with TRBJ1-5; TRBD1 matches at 9 bases. CDR3 size: 15 residues. Germline V gives CDR1 SGHAT, CDR2 FQNNGV. Trimming took 5 bases from V and 6 from J; bases not matched to a gene: 8. CDR3 in amino acids: CASSQGQGGTQPQHF. The CDR3 DNA follows: TGTGCCAGCAGCCAGGGACAGGGCGGGACTCAGCCCCAGCATTTT.

This clone was found a few times. The chain couples TRBV5-1 to TRBJ2-3; D may be TRBD2 (7 bases). The germline gives CDR1 SGHRS, CDR2 YFSETQ. V dropped 0 bases and J dropped 4 bases, with 12 bases sitting between them. This CDR3 region has 15 residues. The CDR3 spells CASSLGGEGADTQYF. CDR3 nucleotides: TGCGCCAGCAGCTTGGGCGGGGAGGGGGCAGATACGCAGTATTTT.

The chain is built from TRBV7-2 and TRBJ2-7; TRBD2 is a possible D gene (7 bases). Between the trimmed V and J ends, which lost 1 base and 0 bases, there was a span of 19 bases. The germline V gene has CDR1 SGHTA and CDR2 FQGNSA. This CDR3 has 18 residues. This CDR3 is CASSLGPRGAVTSYEQYF. The CDR3 nucleotides read TGTGCCAGCAGCTTAGGTCCCCGGGGGGCGGTAACCTCCTACGAGCAGTACTTC. Complete variable domain (other parts from reference TRBV7-2 and TRBJ2-7): GAGVSQSPSNKVTEKGKDVELRCDPISGHTALYWYRQSLGQGLEFLIYFQGNSAPDKSGLPSDRFSAERTGGSVSTLTIQRTQQEDSAVYLCASSLGPRGAVTSYEQYFGPGTRLTVT.